The 25 T cell receptor beta chains below were found in one sample sequenced in a study of beta chain features in type 1 diabetes. Expressed TCRB transcripts got sequenced, as all isolated RNA was reverse transcribed. Profiled with immunoSEQ multiplex PCR; TCRdb holds only in-frame clones, not every one. The table includes about 390,000 clones, around 10% detected once. Study results and limitations: Moderate yet significant TCRB CDR3 shortening was seen in Type 1 diabetes patients in all four CD4+ subsets.

No cognate antigen is known for these TCRs. The sequencing sample was made of central memory CD4+ T cells from blood. These TCRs come from a young man with type 1 diabetes.

J is TRBJ2-5 and V is TRBV7-2; unclear D gene. This CDR3 has 14 amino acids. Germline CDR1 reads SGHTA; CDR2 reads FQGNSA. V lost 1 base and J 5 bases, leaving 11 bases between the germline ends. The CDR3 reads CASSLEWAGETQYF. The CDR3 DNA sequence: TGTGCCAGCAGCTTAGAATGGGCTGGCGAGACCCAGTACTTC.

This clone was seen a handful of times. The rearrangement joins TRBV2 to TRBJ1-4; D is perhaps TRBD1 (5 bases). Trimming removed 8 bases at V and 4 bases at J, with 14 bases between. Germline values: CDR1 SNHLY, CDR2 FYNNEI. This CDR3 has 14 residues. The CDR3 sequence is CASQHGGINEKLFF. The CDR3 nucleotides are TGTGCCAGCCAACACGGGGGGATTAATGAAAAACTGTTTTTT.

This clone was counted a few times. The chain links TRBV25-1 to TRBJ1-5; possibly TRBD1 for D (5 bases). In germline, CDR1 is MGHDK, CDR2 SYGVNS. This CDR3 contains 16 residues. Between the trimmed V and J ends, which lost 5 bases and 6 bases, there was a span of 20 bases. This CDR3 reads CASSPHTGRGSQPQHF. CDR3 coding DNA: TGTGCCAGCAGTCCTCACACGGGAAGGGGAAGTCAGCCCCAGCATTTT. The variable domain in full, with the rest retrieved from reference TRBV25-1 and TRBJ1-5, is EADIYQTPRYLVIGTGKKITLECSQTMGHDKMYWYQQDPGMELHLIHYSYGVNSTEKGDLSSESTVSRIRTEHFPLTLESARPSHTSQYLCASSPHTGRGSQPQHFGDGTRLSIL.

This sequence joins TRBV7-8 and TRBJ2-7, with D tentatively TRBD2 (6 bases). Trimming shortened V by 7 bases and J by 2 bases, and 18 bases separated the two germline ends. This CDR3 is 15 amino acids long. Per germline, CDR1 SGHVS and CDR2 FQNEAQ. The CDR3 sequence: CASNAGGTAAYEQYF. CDR3 DNA sequence: TGTGCCAGCAATGCCGGAGGGACCGCAGCCTACGAGCAGTACTTC.

Only a few counts were recorded for this clone. The rearrangement links TRBV11-3 to TRBJ2-1, with TRBD2 as a possible D gene (5 bases). The CDR3 totals 15 residues. Trimming removed 2 bases at V and 2 bases at J, with 10 bases between. The germline CDR1 and CDR2 sequences are SGHNT and YENEEA. CDR3 sequence: CASSLQAAPYNEQFF. The CDR3 coding sequence is TGTGCCAGCAGCTTACAAGCGGCCCCCTACAATGAGCAGTTCTTC.

The sample holds many counts of this clone. The V gene is TRBV7-9, the J gene TRBJ2-5; a weak D match, TRBD1 (6 bases). CDR1 and CDR2 (germline): SEHNR, FQNEAQ (reference sequence). Between the trimmed V and J ends, which lost 6 bases and 4 bases, there was a span of 15 bases. The CDR3 runs to 14 residues. CDR3 region: CASSIRGGPETQYF. CDR3 in DNA: TGTGCCAGCAGTATCCGAGGGGGTCCAGAGACCCAGTACTTC.

The chain employs TRBV6-6 and TRBJ1-1; 8 nucleotides match TRBD1. The CDR3 is 15 amino acids. The germline gives CDR1 MNHNY, CDR2 SVGAGI (reference sequence). The trim removed 5 bases at V and 1 base at J, leaving 6 bases unmatched. CDR3 residues: CASSDQDRANTEAFF. DNA of the CDR3: TGTGCCAGCAGTGACCAGGACAGGGCGAACACTGAAGCTTTCTTT.

This clone came up a few times. The chain links TRBV6-5 to TRBJ2-7, with 10 bases matching TRBD2. Germline V lookup: CDR1 MNHEY, CDR2 SVGAGI. The CDR3 is made up of 14 amino acids. J lost 5 bases, V lost 10 bases, and 11 bases had no gene match. The CDR3 DNA reads as TGTGCCATCGGATCTAGCGGGAGTAGGAACGAGCAGTACTTC. Translated, it gives CAIGSSGSRNEQYF.

This clone showed up many times. The chain is built from TRBV5-1 and TRBJ2-7; TRBD1 aligns across 9 bases. The germline V gene has CDR1 SGHRS and CDR2 YFSETQ. The CDR3 has 18 residues. V gave up 4 bases and J gave up 5 bases; unmatched junction bases: 19. The CDR3 region has the DNA TGCGCCAGCAGCCGGCAAGGACAGGGGATCACTAGCCTGAACGAGCAGTACTTC. Its translation: CASSRQGQGITSLNEQYF. Combining the CDR3 with reference TRBV5-1 and TRBJ2-7 gives the whole variable domain KAGVTQTPRYLIKTRGQQVTLSCSPISGHRSVSWYQQTPGQGLQFLFEYFSETQRNKGNFPGRFSGRQFSNSRSEMNVSTLELGDSALYLCASSRQGQGITSLNEQYFGPGTRLTVT.

J is TRBJ2-3 and V is TRBV5-1, with TRBD2 identical over 9 bases. This CDR3 comprises 16 residues. Germline lookup yields CDR1 SGHRS and CDR2 YFSETQ. V shed 4 bases, J shed 2 bases, and the junction held 8 bases outside the gene matches. The CDR3 loop is CASSAIAGVSTDTQYF. The CDR3 nucleotides are TGCGCCAGCAGCGCCATAGCGGGAGTTTCCACAGATACGCAGTATTTT.

The chain uses TRBV6-6 and TRBJ2-1, with TRBD2 identical over 14 bases. V lost 5 bases, J lost 8 bases, and 8 bases stayed unmatched. Germline CDR1 MNHNY, CDR2 SVGAGI (reference sequence). CDR3 length: 16 amino acids. The CDR3 here is CASSPPGTSGRDEQFF. In DNA, the CDR3 is TGTGCCAGCAGTCCCCCCGGGACTAGCGGGAGAGATGAGCAGTTCTTC.

A note on this clone: This specimen includes other DNA sequences encoding the same CDR3. The gene calls are TRBV4-3 and TRBJ2-3; 8 nucleotides align to TRBD2. The CDR3 has 16 amino acids. CDR1 is LGHNA, CDR2 YSLEER, per germline. The V gene end was trimmed by 0 bases and the J gene end by 2 bases; junction bases not matched to a gene: 4. CDR3 nucleotide sequence: TGCGCCAGCAGCCAAGATCCCGGGAGGGCCACAGATACGCAGTATTTT. It encodes CASSQDPGRATDTQYF.

This clone was detected many times. The chain recombines TRBV7-3 with TRBJ1-2, with no clear D. V dropped 1 base and J dropped 9 bases, with 12 bases sitting between them. Germline loops: CDR1 SGHTA, CDR2 FQGTGA. The CDR3 loop spans 13 amino acids. The CDR3 reads CASSLRTDYSYTF. CDR3 coding DNA: TGTGCCAGCAGCTTAAGGACTGATTATAGCTACACCTTC.

The chain joins TRBV7-2 to TRBJ2-2, with 7 positions matching TRBD1. The CDR3 runs to 14 residues. Per the germline V gene, CDR1 is SGHTA and CDR2 is FQGNSA. V was pared by 3 bases and J by 5 bases, with 3 bases of the junction left unmatched. CDR3 residues: CASSFQGVTGELFF. For the CDR3, the DNA is TGTGCCAGCAGCTTCCAGGGGGTGACCGGGGAGCTGTTTTTT.

This clone has ten or more counts. This sequence joins TRBV18 and TRBJ2-7; TRBD1 matches at 12 bases. Trimming cost V 3 bases and J 3 bases; bases outside gene matches: 12. The CDR3 extends over 18 amino acids. CDR1 is KGHSH and CDR2 is LQKENI in the germline V gene. The DNA for the CDR3 is TGTGCCAGCTCACCTGGTGCCCCGGGACAGGGGGCTCTCTACGAGCAGTACTTC. Translation: CASSPGAPGQGALYEQYF. The variable domain in full, with the rest retrieved from reference TRBV18 and TRBJ2-7, is NAGVMQNPRHLVRRRGQEARLRCSPMKGHSHVYWYRQLPEEGLKFMVYLQKENIIDESGMPKERFSAEFPKEGPSILRIQQVVRGDSAAYFCASSPGAPGQGALYEQYFGPGTRLTVT.

This clone was counted ten times or more. The chain couples TRBV4-1 to TRBJ2-7, with 12 positions matching TRBD1. The junction had 10 bases not matched to a gene; V was cut back by 2 bases and J by 8 bases. The CDR3 covers 16 residues. Germline V lookup: CDR1 MGHRA, CDR2 YSYEKL. CDR3 loop: CASSQLVLGQGAKQYF. In nucleotides, the CDR3 is TGCGCCAGCAGCCAACTCGTTTTGGGACAGGGGGCAAAGCAGTACTTC.

This clone appeared a few times. The rearrangement uses TRBV5-4 and TRBJ1-4; a weak D match, TRBD1 (5 bases). Trimming pared 7 bases from V and 8 bases from J, leaving 15 bases between. The germline V gene encodes CDR1 SGHNT and CDR2 YYREEE (reference sequence). This CDR3 is 13 amino acids long. The DNA for the CDR3 is TGTGCCAGCGAAGGCAGGGAGAGGGAAAAACTGTTTTTT. Translating gives CASEGREREKLFF.

This clone has only a few counts. The rearrangement links TRBV19 to TRBJ2-2; D remains unclear. Germline V lookup: CDR1 LNHDA, CDR2 SQIVND (reference sequence). The CDR3 is 14 residues long. The V end was cut by 0 bases, the J end by 8 bases, with 10 bases between. CDR3 amino acids: CASSIELRTGELFF. Written as DNA, the CDR3 is TGTGCCAGTAGTATAGAACTAAGGACGGGGGAGCTGTTTTTT.

The chain joins TRBV10-3 to TRBJ1-2; perhaps TRBD1 as D (5 bases). CDR1 is ENHRY and CDR2 is SYGVKD in the germline V gene. There are 12 residues in the CDR3. Trimming removed 10 bases at V and 6 bases at J, with 15 bases between. CDR3 nucleotides: TGTGCCAGCTCCAGGGTAGATCATGGCTACACCTTC. Its translation: CASSRVDHGYTF.

The sample holds many counts of this clone. The chain combines TRBV23-1 with TRBJ2-1; 8 bases are shared with TRBD2. TRBV23-1 qualifies as an ORF whose function is uncertain. The V and J ends lost 3 bases and 9 bases, in that order; junction bases with no gene match: 10. The CDR3 is made up of 15 amino acids. CDR3 coding DNA: TGCGCCAGCAGTCATCCGAGGCGGGAGGTTGGTGAGCAGTTCTTC. Its translation: CASSHPRREVGEQFF.

The V gene is TRBV5-1, the J gene TRBJ2-3; D not resolved. V was cut by 5 bases and J by 2 bases, with 9 bases left in between. The CDR3 has 13 residues. The germline V gene has CDR1 SGHRS and CDR2 YFSETQ. The CDR3 coding sequence is TGCGCCAGCAGTTCCCATTTCACAGATACGCAGTATTTT. Translation: CASSSHFTDTQYF.

The rearrangement links TRBV7-8 to TRBJ1-5, with a weak D call TRBD1 (6 bases). CDR1 and CDR2 (germline): SGHVS, FQNEAQ. V lost 5 bases to trimming and J lost 3 bases, with 17 bases between them. The CDR3 runs 16 residues. The CDR3 DNA reads TGTGCCAGCAGCCCAAGCAGGGGCCGGAACAATCAGCCCCAGCATTTT. Translated: CASSPSRGRNNQPQHF.

This clone has a handful of counts. This sequence joins TRBV25-1 and TRBJ2-7; D ambiguous. The CDR3 runs to 14 residues. Germline V gives CDR1 MGHDK, CDR2 SYGVNS. Trimming removed 3 bases from V and 3 bases from J, with 12 bases in between. CDR3 loop: CASSDRYSSYEQYF. CDR3 DNA sequence: TGTGCCAGCAGTGATCGGTACTCAAGCTACGAGCAGTACTTC.

Comment on this clone: Since a much larger clone is just one base distant, this may be a read error. Other DNA variants within this sample encode the same CDR3. The gene calls are TRBV7-2 and TRBJ2-5; the D is unclear. Germline CDR1 reads SGHTA; CDR2 reads FQGNSA. This CDR3 comprises 12 residues. Trimming removed 2 bases at V and 2 bases at J, with 3 bases between. The CDR3: CASSLLQETQYF. The CDR3 DNA is TGTGCCAGCAGCTTACTTCAAGAGACCCAGTACTTC.

This rearrangement joins TRBV7-8 to TRBJ2-7; 12 positions match TRBD2. The ends lost 5 bases at V and 4 bases at J; junction bases unmatched: 15. The V gene's germline CDR1 is SGHVS and CDR2 FQNEAQ. The CDR3 consists of 18 residues. CDR3 residues: CASSTLAGGALGVYEQYF. The CDR3 DNA reads TGTGCCAGCAGCACACTAGCGGGAGGAGCTTTGGGGGTGTACGAGCAGTACTTC.